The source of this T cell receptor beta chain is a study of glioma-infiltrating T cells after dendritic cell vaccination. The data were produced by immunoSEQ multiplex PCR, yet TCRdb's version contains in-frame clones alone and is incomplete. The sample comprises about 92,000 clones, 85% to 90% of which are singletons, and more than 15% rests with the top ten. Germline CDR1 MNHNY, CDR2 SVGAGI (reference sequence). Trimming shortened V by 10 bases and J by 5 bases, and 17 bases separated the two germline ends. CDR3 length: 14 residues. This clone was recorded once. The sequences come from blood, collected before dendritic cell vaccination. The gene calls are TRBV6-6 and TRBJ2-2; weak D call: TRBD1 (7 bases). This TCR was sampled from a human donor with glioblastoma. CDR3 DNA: TGTGCCACCCGCCGGGACAGCGGGACCGGGGAGCTGTTTTTT. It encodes CATRRDSGTGELFF.